This T cell receptor beta chain was found in a study of blood T cell repertoires in COVID-19 (dated by TCRdb to about 2020). General notes on the study: Samples from collaborators originated in the United States, Italy and Spain and spanned both the acute and convalescent phases of COVID-19. The prospective study material was composed of cDNA or gDNA derived from T cells, B-cell-depleted T cells, or PBMCs. Deeply sampled blood TCRbeta repertoires from subjects exposed to, actively infected with, or recovered from COVID-19 were included in the dataset. The repertoires were released in a freely available public database meant as a resource for research on the immune response to SARS-CoV-2. The samples were drawn from the first 160 participants of the ongoing ImmuneRACE study and from some 1,300 subjects provided by 6 global collaborators. The sample metadata nearly always contained a de-identified subject ID, COVID-19 status, age in years and sex. Where HLA class I and class II types were available, the types were taken from metadata supplied by the sample provider, not from assay-based typing.

Beyond this particular receptor, the publication reports: The quantity of clinical and demographic metadata differed by source and by participant and was supplied without curation.

TCRbeta CDR3 regions were amplified from genomic DNA by means of the immunoSEQ Assay, a bias-controlled multiplex PCR. Turning to the authors' computational methods: Nucleated cell counts per sample were estimated from amplification of reference gene primers within the assay. Sequence reads were collapsed and filtered to measure the absolute abundance of every unique TCRbeta CDR3 rearrangement. For each sample, productive Simpson clonality was calculated as the square root of Simpson's diversity index over productive rearrangements. TCRdb took over this immuneACCESS table, retaining in-frame rearrangements with V and J assigned. Such tables are incomplete; in checked studies, under half of the missing clones stem from an unresolved V gene, and the remainder is unexplained. That table gives V, J and clone size, and the DNA gave D and trimming. The sample profile shows 400,000 or so clones; around 91% of them were found once. The ten top clones hold less than 0.75% of the sample.

As for this clone: Its antigen is not yet known. No base quality values were provided; no much bigger clone lies one nucleotide off.

Per the germline V gene, SNHLY is the CDR1 and FYNNEI is the CDR2. There are 15 amino acids in the CDR3, from cysteine to phenylalanine inclusive. The retained sequence is limited to the CDR3, 45 bases, with the frame set at the first base. After removal of 7 bases from V and 6 bases from J, the junction retains 10 bases not matched to a gene. Enrolling through a virtual design, the prospective study's participants ranged in age from about 18 to 89 years and lived across approximately 25 United States geographic areas. In the prospective study, cohorts were assigned on the basis of participant-reported clinical history obtained from a screening survey and a study questionnaire. ImmuneRACE Cohort 3 recovered participants were defined by two consecutive negative NP/OP PCR tests, healthcare professional clearance, or symptom resolution. Mobile phlebotomists in the prospective study collected whole blood, serum and a nasopharyngeal or oropharyngeal swab from every participant. Additional blood draws and questionnaires over an approximately two-month period could optionally be provided by prospective study participants. Before DNA extraction, blood samples from the prospective study were shipped at room temperature or frozen.

The V gene is TRBV2 and the J gene is TRBJ1-4, with TRBD1 identical over 8 junction bases. The sequence came from a man aged 18-30 years who had recovered from COVID-19. The specimen sequenced was PBMCs or T cells enriched from blood (not recorded which). Here the CDR3 is given as CASTSQGAEYEKLFF. The DNA reads as follows: TGTGCCAGCACTTCGCAGGGGGCTGAGTATGAAAAACTGTTTTTT.